Following are 9 T cell receptor beta chains from one sample sequenced in a study of CD8 T cells in Susac syndrome. RNA was extracted with the RNeasy kit, and a quantity of roughly 0.45 to 1 ug was reverse transcribed using random hexamers. TCRdb called the immunoSEQ multiplex PCR reads again in MiXCR, with one record for every CDR3 protein. Here the sample spans 90,000 to 110,000 distinct CDR3 sequences, about 95% being singletons. The sample was CD4+ T cells from PBMCs. These receptors all stem from a human donor in good health.

This chain joins TRBV9 and TRBJ2-7; 8 bases map to TRBD1. The CDR3 covers 15 residues. V gave up 0 bases and J gave up 6 bases; unmatched junction bases: 8. Per the germline V gene, CDR1 is SGDLS and CDR2 is YYNGEE. The DNA for the CDR3 is TGTGCCAGCAGCGTAGCCCTATCGACAGGGGCCGAGCAGTACTTC. This translates into CASSVALSTGAEQYF. Looking up the rest from reference TRBV9 and TRBJ2-7 gives the full variable domain: DSGVTQTPKHLITATGQRVTLRCSPRSGDLSVYWYQQSLDQGLQFLIQYYNGEERAKGNILERFSAQQFPDLHSELNLSSLELGDSALYFCASSVALSTGAEQYFGPGTRLTVT.

The chain uses TRBV5-4 and TRBJ2-5, with D possibly matching TRBD1 (6 bases). The CDR3 length is 15 residues. Germline CDR1 and CDR2: SGHNT and YYREEE (reference sequence). Trimming removed 6 bases from V and 7 bases from J, with 22 bases in between. CDR3 in DNA: TGTGCCAGCACCTTCTCCGGGACACAAGTGGGGACCCAGTACTTC. This encodes CASTFSGTQVGTQYF. Supplemented by reference TRBV5-4 and TRBJ2-5, the full variable domain reads ETGVTQSPTHLIKTRGQQVTLRCSSQSGHNTVSWYQQALGQGPQFIFQYYREEENGRGNFPPRFSGLQFPNYSSELNVNALELDDSALYLCASTFSGTQVGTQYFGPGTRLLVL.

In its sample, this clonotype was seen once. A junction end diverges from the germline sequence, so it may reflect a read error. The V and J genes are TRBV7-7 and TRBJ2-2, with a tentative D call TRBD1 (6 bases). Germline V gene sequence: CDR1 SSHAT, CDR2 FNYEAQ (reference sequence). The CDR3 contains 15 residues. The CDR3 DNA reads as TGTGCTAGCAGCCGCTCGGGACAGAACACCGGGGAGCTGTTTTTT. The encoded protein is CASSRSGQNTGELFF.

The chain combines TRBV3-1 with TRBJ1-2; TRBD1 matches 10 bases. This CDR3 is built from 17 residues. V shed 4 bases and J 7 bases; nucleotides not matched to a gene: 15. Germline assignment: CDR1 LGHDT and CDR2 YNNKEL (reference sequence). CDR3: CASSRFDRTGGSGGYTF. CDR3 nucleotide sequence: TGTGCCAGCAGCCGATTTGATAGGACAGGGGGAAGCGGTGGCTACACCTTC. Full variable domain (missing parts from reference TRBV3-1 and TRBJ1-2): DTAVSQTPKYLVTQMGNDKSIKCEQNLGHDTMYWYKQDSKKFLKIMFSYNNKELIINETVPNRFSPKSPDKAHLNLHINSLELGDSAVYFCASSRFDRTGGSGGYTFGSGTRLTVV.

The V and J genes are TRBV7-9 and TRBJ2-7, with 7 bases aligning to TRBD1. CDR3 length: 13 residues. The trim removed 6 bases at V and 3 bases at J, leaving 5 bases unmatched. The germline gives CDR1 SEHNR, CDR2 FQNEAQ (reference sequence). CDR3 amino acids: CASSSRTGYEQYF. DNA of the CDR3: TGTGCCAGCAGTTCCAGGACAGGCTACGAGCAGTACTTC.

Only one count was recorded for this clonotype. The chain employs TRBV5-1 and TRBJ2-3, with D possibly being TRBD1 (5 bases). V was clipped by 5 bases and J by 2 bases, with 15 bases between them. The CDR3 totals 15 residues. The germline V gene has CDR1 SGHRS and CDR2 YFSETQ. CDR3 DNA sequence: TGCGCCAGCAGATACCAGGGCTTGGACACAGATACGCAGTATTTT. Amino acids: CASRYQGLDTDTQYF.

V usage is TRBV6-2 or TRBV6-3 and J usage is TRBJ1-5; 8 nucleotides agree with TRBD1. V gave up 5 bases and J gave up 5 bases; unmatched junction bases: 11. The CDR3 consists of 16 residues. Germline V gene lookup returns CDR1 MNHEY and CDR2 SVGEGT. This chain's CDR3 is CASSRRQGRLDQPQHF. The CDR3 DNA reads as TGTGCCAGCAGTAGGAGACAGGGGCGACTCGATCAGCCCCAGCATTTT.

This clonotype was detected once. The chain couples TRBV5-1 to TRBJ2-7; D unresolved. The germline gives CDR1 SGHRS, CDR2 YFSETQ. CDR3 length: 14 amino acids. Trimming took 5 bases from V and 2 from J, leaving 14 bases between them. The chain's CDR3 is CASRQPGPPYEQYF. The CDR3 coding sequence is TGCGCCAGCAGGCAACCCGGGCCGCCCTACGAGCAGTACTTC.

The CDR3 here is CASSGTSSYEQYF. DNA of the CDR3: TGTGCCAGCAGTGGGACTAGCTCCTACGAGCAGTACTTC. The chain carries TRBV2 and TRBJ2-7, with 7 bases that match TRBD2. The CDR3 runs to 13 residues. Germline CDR1 is SNHLY and CDR2 is FYNNEI. V dropped 4 bases and J dropped 0; count of bases not matched to a gene: 0.